The 7 T cell receptor beta chains presented below share a single source sample, sequenced in a study of identical twins. MiXCR, applied by TCRdb to the 5' RACE reads, yields one record per CDR3 protein. The sample lists about 210,000 distinct CDR3 sequences, less than 9.5% occurring once. The sequenced material came from memory (CD45RO+) T cells sorted from blood. All receptors derive from a woman aged 18-29 years in good health.

This clonotype has at least ten counts. The V and J genes are TRBV20-1 and TRBJ1-1; D is unclear. Per the germline V gene, CDR1 is DFQATT and CDR2 is SNEGSKA (reference sequence). The length of the CDR3 is 12 residues. The V end was cut by 6 bases, the J end by 4 bases, with 12 bases between. CDR3 in DNA: TGCAGTGCCCCTCCTGGATCCACTGAAGCTTTCTTT. Translated: CSAPPGSTEAFF.

This clonotype came up a few times. This rearrangement joins TRBV5-6 to TRBJ2-1, with 7 bases that match TRBD2. V shed 1 base, J shed 8 bases, and the junction held 9 bases outside the gene matches. CDR1 is SGHDT and CDR2 is YYEEEE in the germline V gene. The CDR3 contains 15 residues. The CDR3 DNA is TGTGCCAGCAGCTTGTGGGGGGGAGCCAAATATGAGCAGTTCTTC. As protein: CASSLWGGAKYEQFF.

CDR3 protein: CSARAGVAGVFDNEQFF. The CDR3 DNA is TGCAGTGCTAGAGCTGGGGTAGCGGGAGTGTTTGACAATGAGCAGTTCTTC. The chain is built from TRBV20-1 and TRBJ2-1; TRBD2 aligns across 9 bases. Germline CDR1 and CDR2: DFQATT and SNEGSKA (reference sequence). J gave up 5 bases and V 1 base, and 12 bases lay outside the gene matches. This CDR3 spans 17 amino acids.

The chain carries TRBV20-1 and TRBJ1-5; 9 bases match TRBD1. Trimming at V came to 3 bases and at J to 1 base, leaving 7 bases not matched to a gene. Germline V gene lookup returns CDR1 DFQATT and CDR2 SNEGSKA (reference sequence). This CDR3 is built from 16 residues. The CDR3 nucleotides read TGCAGTGCTAGGTCCCCTGGACAGGGGAGCAATCAGCCCCAGCATTTT. Encoded protein: CSARSPGQGSNQPQHF.

The V gene is TRBV7-9, the J gene TRBJ2-1, with D perhaps matching TRBD1 (5 bases). V shed 1 base and J shed 6 bases, with 16 bases lying between them. This CDR3 has 16 amino acids. CDR1 SEHNR and CDR2 FQNEAQ come from the germline V gene (reference sequence). Here the CDR3 DNA reads TGTGCCAGCAGCTTAGTAGGGGCCCCCCCTGGCAATGAGCAGTTCTTC. Protein sequence: CASSLVGAPPGNEQFF.

In its sample, this clonotype was seen a few times. The chain links TRBV11-2 to TRBJ1-3; possible D gene TRBD1, 5 bases. The CDR3 length is 12 residues. V dropped 5 bases and J dropped 8 bases, with 10 bases sitting between them. CDR1 and CDR2 (germline): SGHAT, FQNNGV. CDR3: CASSSRGDTIYF. In nucleotides, the CDR3 is TGTGCCAGCAGCAGCCGGGGGGACACCATATATTTT.

This chain connects TRBV7-9 to TRBJ2-2; D uncertain. The germline V gene has CDR1 SEHNR and CDR2 FQNEAQ (reference sequence). The ends were cut back, 4 bases at V and 2 bases at J, with 8 bases in the middle. The CDR3 runs to 14 residues. The CDR3 bases are TGTGCCAGCAGCTCAAGGATTAACACCGGGGAGCTGTTTTTT. It is translated as CASSSRINTGELFF.